This TCR beta chain stems from a study of CD8+ T cells in alopecia areata. Treatment reported: oral pan-JAK inhibitor, 5-10 mg twice daily. The authors extracted RNA and reverse transcribed it into cDNA as the sequencing template. Here immunoSEQ multiplex PCR was the method, and the copy in TCRdb shows in-frame clones only, minus some. Among some 240,000 clones listed, about 58% were seen once. CDR3 length equals 13 residues. CDR1 is MGHDK, CDR2 SYGVNS, per germline. Trimming cost V 4 bases and J 5 bases, with 11 bases left between them. This clonotype was sampled from a human donor with alopecia areata. This chain joins TRBV25-1 and TRBJ1-2, with D unresolved. The sample was CD4+ T cells sorted from blood, taken at week 4, from a patient treated with tofacitinib. The CDR3: CASSGTVPYGYTF. CDR3 in DNA: TGTGCCAGCAGTGGGACGGTACCTTATGGCTACACCTTC.